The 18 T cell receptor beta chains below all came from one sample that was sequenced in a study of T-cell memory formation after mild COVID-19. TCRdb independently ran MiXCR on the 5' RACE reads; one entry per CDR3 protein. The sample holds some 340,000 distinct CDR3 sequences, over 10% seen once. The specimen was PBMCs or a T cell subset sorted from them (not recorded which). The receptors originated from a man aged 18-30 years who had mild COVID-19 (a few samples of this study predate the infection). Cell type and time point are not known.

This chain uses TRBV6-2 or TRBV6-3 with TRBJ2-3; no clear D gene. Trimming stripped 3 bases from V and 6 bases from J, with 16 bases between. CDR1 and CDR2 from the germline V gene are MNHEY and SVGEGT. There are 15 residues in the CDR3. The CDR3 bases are TGTGCCAGCAGTTATCCCCCCCTAGGGTGGGATACGCAGTATTTT. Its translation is CASSYPPLGWDTQYF.

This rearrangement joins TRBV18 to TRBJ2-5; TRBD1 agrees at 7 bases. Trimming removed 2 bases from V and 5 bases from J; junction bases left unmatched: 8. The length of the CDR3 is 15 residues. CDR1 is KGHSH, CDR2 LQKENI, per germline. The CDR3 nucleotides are TGTGCCAGCTCACCAAGTGAGGGGGCGAGGGAGACCCAGTACTTC. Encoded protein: CASSPSEGARETQYF.

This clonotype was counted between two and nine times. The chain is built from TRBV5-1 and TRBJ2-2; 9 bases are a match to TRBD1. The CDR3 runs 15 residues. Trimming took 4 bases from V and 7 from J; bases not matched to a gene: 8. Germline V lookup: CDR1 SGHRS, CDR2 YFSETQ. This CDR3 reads CASSGGQGSGGELFF. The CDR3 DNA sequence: TGCGCCAGCAGCGGGGGACAGGGCTCAGGCGGGGAGCTGTTTTTT.

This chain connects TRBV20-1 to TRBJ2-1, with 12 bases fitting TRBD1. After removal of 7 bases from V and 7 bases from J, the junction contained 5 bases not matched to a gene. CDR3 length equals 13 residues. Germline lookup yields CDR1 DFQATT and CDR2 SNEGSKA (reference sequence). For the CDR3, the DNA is TGCAGTGAGGGACAGGGGGCGCGGAATGAGCAGTTCTTC. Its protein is CSEGQGARNEQFF.

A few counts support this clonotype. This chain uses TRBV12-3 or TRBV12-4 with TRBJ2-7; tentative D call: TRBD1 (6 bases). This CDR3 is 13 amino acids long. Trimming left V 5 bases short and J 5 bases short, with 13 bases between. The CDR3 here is CASSLMTGNEQYV. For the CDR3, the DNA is TGTGCCAGCAGTCTAATGACAGGCAACGAGCAGTACGTC.

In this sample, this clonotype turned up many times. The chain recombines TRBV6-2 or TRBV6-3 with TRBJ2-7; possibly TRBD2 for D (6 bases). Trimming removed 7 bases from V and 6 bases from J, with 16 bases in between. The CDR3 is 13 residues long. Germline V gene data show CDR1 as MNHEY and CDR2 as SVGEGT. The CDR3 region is CASKGLRGREQYF. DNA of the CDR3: TGTGCCAGCAAGGGACTCCGAGGGCGCGAGCAGTACTTC.

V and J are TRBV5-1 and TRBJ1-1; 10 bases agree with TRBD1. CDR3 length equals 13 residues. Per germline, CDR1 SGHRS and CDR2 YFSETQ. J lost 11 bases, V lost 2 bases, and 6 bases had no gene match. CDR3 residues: CASSFGTGEVAFF. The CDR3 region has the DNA TGCGCCAGCAGCTTTGGGACAGGGGAGGTGGCTTTCTTT.

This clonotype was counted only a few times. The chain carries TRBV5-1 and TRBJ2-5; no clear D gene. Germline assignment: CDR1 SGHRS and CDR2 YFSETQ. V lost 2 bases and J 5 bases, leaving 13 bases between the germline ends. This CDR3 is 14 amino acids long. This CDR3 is CASSFGPAVETQYF. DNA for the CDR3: TGCGCCAGCAGCTTTGGGCCCGCGGTGGAGACCCAGTACTTC.

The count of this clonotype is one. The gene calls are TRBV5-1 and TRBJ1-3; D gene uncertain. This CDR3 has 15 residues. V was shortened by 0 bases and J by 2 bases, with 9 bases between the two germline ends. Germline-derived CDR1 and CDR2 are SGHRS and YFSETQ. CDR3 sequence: CASSLGPGTGNTIYF. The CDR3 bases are TGCGCCAGCAGCTTGGGTCCGGGGACTGGAAACACCATATATTTT.

As DNA, the CDR3 is TGTGCCAGCAGCTTTTTCTTTTTTATGGCGGGTCCAAGCAGGCCTCTCGGCTACACCTTC. Protein product: CASSFFFFMAGPSRPLGYTF. The chain carries TRBV5-6 and TRBJ1-2; D unresolved. V was shortened by 2 bases and J by 8 bases, with 34 bases between the two germline ends. CDR3 length: 20 amino acids. Germline CDR1 is SGHDT and CDR2 is YYEEEE.

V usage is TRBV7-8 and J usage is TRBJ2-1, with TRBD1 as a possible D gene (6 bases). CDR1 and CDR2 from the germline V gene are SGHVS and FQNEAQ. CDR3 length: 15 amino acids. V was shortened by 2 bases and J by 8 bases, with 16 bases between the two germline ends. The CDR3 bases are TGTGCCAGCAGCTTATGGAGGACCAGGGGCGATGAGCAGTTCTTC. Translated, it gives CASSLWRTRGDEQFF.

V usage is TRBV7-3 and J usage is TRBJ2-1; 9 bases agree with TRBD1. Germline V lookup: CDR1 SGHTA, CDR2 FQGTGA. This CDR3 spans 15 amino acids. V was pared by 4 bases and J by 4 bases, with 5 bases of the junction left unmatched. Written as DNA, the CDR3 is TGTGCCAGCAGCTCAGGACAGGGGAATTACAATGAGCAGTTCTTC. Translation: CASSSGQGNYNEQFF.

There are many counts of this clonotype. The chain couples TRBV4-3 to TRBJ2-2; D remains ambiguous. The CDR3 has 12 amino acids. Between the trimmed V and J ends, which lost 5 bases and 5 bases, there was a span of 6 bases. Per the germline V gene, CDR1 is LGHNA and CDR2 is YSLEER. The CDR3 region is CASSLRTGELFF. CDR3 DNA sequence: TGCGCCAGCAGCTTACGGACCGGGGAGCTGTTTTTT.

CDR3 residues: CASSASGGGLQETQYF. The CDR3 coding sequence is TGTGCCAGCAGCGCTAGCGGGGGGGGGCTACAAGAGACCCAGTACTTC. This sequence joins TRBV5-4 and TRBJ2-5, with 12 bases identical to TRBD2. CDR1 SGHNT and CDR2 YYREEE come from the germline V gene (reference sequence). V lost 4 bases, J lost 2 bases, and 6 bases stayed unmatched. The CDR3 is 16 amino acids. The full variable domain, completed using reference TRBV5-4 and TRBJ2-5, is ETGVTQSPTHLIKTRGQQVTLRCSSQSGHNTVSWYQQALGQGPQFIFQYYREEENGRGNFPPRFSGLQFPNYSSELNVNALELDDSALYLCASSASGGGLQETQYFGPGTRLLVL.

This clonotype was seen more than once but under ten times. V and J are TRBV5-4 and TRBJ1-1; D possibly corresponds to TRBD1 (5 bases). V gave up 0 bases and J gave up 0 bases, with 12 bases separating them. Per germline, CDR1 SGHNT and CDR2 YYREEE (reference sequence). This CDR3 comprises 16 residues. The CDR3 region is CASSLGGGKVNTEAFF. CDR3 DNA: TGTGCCAGCAGCTTGGGGGGGGGAAAGGTGAACACTGAAGCTTTCTTT.

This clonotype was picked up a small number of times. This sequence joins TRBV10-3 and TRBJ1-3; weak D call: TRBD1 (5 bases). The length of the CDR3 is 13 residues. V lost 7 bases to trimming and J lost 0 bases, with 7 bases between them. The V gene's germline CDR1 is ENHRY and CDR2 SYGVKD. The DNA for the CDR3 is TGTGCCATCATGGGGACCTCTGGAAACACCATATATTTT. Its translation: CAIMGTSGNTIYF.

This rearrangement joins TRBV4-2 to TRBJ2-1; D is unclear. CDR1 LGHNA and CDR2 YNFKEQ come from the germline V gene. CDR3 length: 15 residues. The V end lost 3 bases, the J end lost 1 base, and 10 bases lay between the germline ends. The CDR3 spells CASSQGLGSYNEQFF. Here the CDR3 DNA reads TGTGCCAGCAGCCAGGGATTGGGGTCCTACAATGAGCAGTTCTTC.

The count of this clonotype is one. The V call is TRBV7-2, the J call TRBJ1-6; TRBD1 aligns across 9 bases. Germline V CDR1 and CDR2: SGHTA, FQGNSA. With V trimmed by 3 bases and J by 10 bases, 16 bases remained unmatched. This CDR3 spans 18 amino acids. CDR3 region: CASSLRAKRDRVGSPLHF. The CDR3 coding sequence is TGTGCCAGCAGCTTGAGGGCAAAGAGGGACAGGGTTGGCTCACCCCTCCACTTT.